The sequence of this T cell receptor (beta chain) was determined in a study of blood T cell repertoires in COVID-19. In the original analysis: How many nucleated cells were present was estimated from reference gene primer amplification. Sequenced by immunoSEQ multiplex PCR; TCRdb stores in-frame clones only, minus some. V and J calls and clone size follow that table, whereas D and trimming were derived from the DNA. Here the sample spans some 200,000 clones, around 80% being singletons. Per the germline V gene, CDR1 is SGHRS and CDR2 is YFSETQ. Trimming cost V 3 bases and J 4 bases; bases outside gene matches: 3. The CDR3 totals 13 residues.

The sequence came from a woman aged 35 to 49 with acute or convalescent COVID-19. The sample consisted of peripheral blood. This rearrangement joins TRBV5-1 to TRBJ2-7; 8 nucleotides match TRBD1. The CDR3 DNA sequence: TGCGCCAGCAGCTGGGACAGGCCTTACGAGCAGTACTTC. Translating it yields CASSWDRPYEQYF.